This record covers a single T cell receptor beta chain. The entry originates in a study of blood T cell repertoires in COVID-19. On the study more broadly: Donors in the United States, Italy and Spain gave samples during acute or convalescent COVID-19.

Authors' analysis steps: For nucleated cells, counts were estimated from reference gene primer amplification. Produced via immunoSEQ multiplex PCR; TCRdb's table is partial and in-frame only. Clonal size and the V and J genes are those of that table, whereas D and trimming came from the DNA. The sample consists of some 180,000 clones, 60% to 80% of them appearing once. Germline loops: CDR1 SGHRS, CDR2 YFSETQ. V shed 5 bases and J shed 4 bases, with 12 bases lying between them. There are 13 residues in the CDR3. The sample taken for sequencing was PBMCs or T cells enriched from blood (not recorded which). This TCR derives from a man aged 60 to 69 who had been exposed to COVID-19. V usage is TRBV5-1 and J usage is TRBJ1-2; D unresolved. The CDR3 DNA reads TGCGCCAGCAGATCCGACGGAGGCTATGGCTACACCTTC. Translated, it gives CASRSDGGYGYTF.